Below, one T cell receptor beta chain is given with its context. Its cognate antigen is unknown. This CDR3 has 15 residues. Trimming removed 4 bases at V and 2 bases at J, with 12 bases between. CDR1 and CDR2 from the germline V gene are SSHAT and FNYEAQ (reference sequence). The data stem from a study of shared clonotypes between healthy human individuals. Study observations and caveats: As a rule, naive subsets had a larger estimated richness than memory subsets. Sorted-subset sequencing was shown by rarefaction to be incomplete despite large depth.

Generated by immunoSEQ multiplex PCR, the TCRdb table keeps only in-frame clones and is missing some. The table has some 500,000 clones, approximately 95% seen once. CD4+ cells were split into CD45RA+ naive and CD45RA-negative memory subsets. What was sequenced was naive CD4+ T cells sorted from blood. Subset reported: CD45RA+ positively selected. This sequence was found in a woman aged 25 to 39 in good health. J is TRBJ1-5 and V is TRBV7-7; D not resolved. The CDR3 bases are TGTGCCAGCAGCTCCATGGGATCGGGCAATCAGCCCCAGCATTTT. Its translation is CASSSMGSGNQPQHF.